A single sample gave rise to the 29 T cell receptor beta chains below, sequenced in a study of Graves' ophthalmopathy and Graves' hyperthyroidism. As the template, RNA transcripts were used to amplify TCR beta CDR3 regions. Following a first-round RT-PCR that used HTBI primers, a second-round multiplex PCR was carried out. Using its own MiXCR run on the multiplex PCR reads, TCRdb lists one record per CDR3 protein. The data show 650,000 to 900,000 distinct CDR3 sequences, 40% seen once. The sample taken for sequencing was peripheral blood. The receptors here all came from an adult man with Graves' ophthalmopathy.

The V gene is TRBV11-1, the J gene TRBJ2-5; D is possibly TRBD2 (5 bases). This CDR3 is built from 15 residues. Trimming removed 7 bases from V and 5 bases from J, with 20 bases in between. Germline V gene sequence: CDR1 SGHAT, CDR2 FQDESV (reference sequence). The chain's CDR3 is CASTILSPRGETQYF. As DNA, the CDR3 is TGTGCCAGCACCATATTATCCCCGAGAGGGGAGACCCAGTACTTC.

The V call is TRBV7-9, the J call TRBJ2-5, with 9 bases lining up with TRBD1. The germline V gene has CDR1 SEHNR and CDR2 FQNEAQ (reference sequence). The V and J ends lost 3 bases and 13 bases, in that order; junction bases with no gene match: 6. This CDR3 comprises 12 residues. The CDR3 spells CASSFLTGGGYF. CDR3 sequence (DNA): TGTGCCAGCAGCTTCCTTACAGGGGGCGGGTACTTC.

The chain couples TRBV9 to TRBJ1-1; TRBD1 agrees at 7 bases. V lost 2 bases and J lost 1; bases outside the gene matches: 2. Germline V gene data show CDR1 as SGDLS and CDR2 as YYNGEE. CDR3 length: 14 amino acids. In nucleotides, the CDR3 is TGTGCCAGCAGCGTGGGACAGAAGAACACTGAAGCTTTCTTT. Translating gives CASSVGQKNTEAFF.

This clonotype appeared many times. The J gene is TRBJ1-5, the V gene TRBV19; the match to TRBD1 covers 12 bases. V was pared by 3 bases and J by 6 bases, with 3 bases of the junction left unmatched. Germline loops: CDR1 LNHDA, CDR2 SQIVND (reference sequence). This CDR3 spans 15 amino acids. The CDR3 DNA is TGTGCCAGTAGTATGGGACAGGGGGCGAGTCAGCCCCAGCATTTT. Translated: CASSMGQGASQPQHF.

This clonotype was recorded a few times. One end of the junction fails to match germline, which may point to a read error. J is TRBJ1-5 and V is TRBV24-1, with D possibly being TRBD1 (5 bases). Looked up from germline, CDR1 is KGHDR and CDR2 is SFDVKD. The CDR3 length is 15 residues. The CDR3 protein is CASSYRWGSNQPQHF. As DNA, the CDR3 is TGTGCCAGCAGTTACAGGTGGGGTAGCAATCAGCCCCAGCATTTT.

This clonotype has a handful of counts. This chain connects TRBV7-9 to TRBJ2-7; 7 bases agree with TRBD2. CDR1 and CDR2 from the germline V gene are SEHNR and FQNEAQ (reference sequence). The CDR3 consists of 15 residues. V gave up 5 bases and J gave up 6 bases; unmatched junction bases: 13. The CDR3 spells CASSPPNLAASEQYF. The DNA of the CDR3 is TGTGCCAGCAGCCCACCCAATCTAGCGGCAAGCGAGCAGTACTTC.

This clonotype has more than one count but fewer than ten. The V call is TRBV6-6, the J call TRBJ1-6; 8 positions agree with TRBD1. Germline V gene data show CDR1 as MNHNY and CDR2 as SVGAGI (reference sequence). This CDR3 spans 16 amino acids. J was trimmed by 1 base and V by 6 bases; bases with no gene match: 5. The chain's CDR3 is CASRTRQGSYNSPLHF. The CDR3 region has the DNA TGTGCCAGCAGAACCCGACAGGGGTCCTATAATTCACCCCTCCACTTT.

This clonotype was counted at least ten times. The rearrangement uses TRBV2 and TRBJ2-6, with D unclear. Trimming cost V 4 bases and J 2 bases, with 9 bases left between them. The CDR3 spans 15 residues. Germline CDR1 is SNHLY and CDR2 is FYNNEI. The CDR3 DNA reads as TGTGCCAGCAGTGCCGCTGGCACTGGGGCCAACGTCCTGACTTTC. It yields the protein CASSAAGTGANVLTF.

This clonotype was counted only a few times. V and J are TRBV6-6 and TRBJ1-5, with D possibly being TRBD1 (6 bases). The CDR3 is 16 amino acids. V gave up 2 bases and J gave up 2 bases, with 13 bases separating them. The V gene's germline CDR1 is MNHNY and CDR2 SVGAGI (reference sequence). CDR3 coding DNA: TGTGCCAGCAGTTACAACAGGGTTGGGGGCAATCAGCCCCAGCATTTT. Translating gives CASSYNRVGGNQPQHF.

The chain uses TRBV6-5 and TRBJ1-6; 8 nucleotides line up with TRBD1. Germline V lookup: CDR1 MNHEY, CDR2 SVGAGI. The CDR3 loop spans 13 amino acids. The ends lost 8 bases at V and 5 bases at J; junction bases unmatched: 2. The CDR3 loop is CASRQGNNSPLHF. CDR3 coding DNA: TGTGCCAGCCGACAGGGGAATAATTCACCCCTCCACTTT.

For this clonotype: A read error may produce the germline difference seen at one junction end. The CDR3 DNA follows: TGTTCCAGCAGCCCAGGGACAGTCTATGGCTACACCTTC. It is translated as CSSSPGTVYGYTF. The chain is built from TRBV7-9 and TRBJ1-2, with 7 bases fitting TRBD1. The CDR3 length is 13 residues. Germline V gene data show CDR1 as SEHNR and CDR2 as FQNEAQ (reference sequence).

Here the CDR3 DNA reads TGTGCCTGGAGTTTGCGTTACGGGGAGCTGTTTTTT. Translation: CAWSLRYGELFF. The chain employs TRBV30 and TRBJ2-2; D is ambiguous. V was trimmed by 2 bases and J by 7 bases, leaving 8 bases between them. The CDR3 runs to 12 residues. Germline CDR1 reads GTSNPN; CDR2 reads SVGIG (reference sequence).

This chain uses TRBV29-1 with TRBJ2-3, with D tentatively TRBD1 or TRBD2 (5 bases each). Per the germline V gene, CDR1 is SQVTM and CDR2 is ANQGSEA. The V end lost 5 bases, the J end lost 4 bases, and 13 bases lay between the germline ends. This CDR3 is built from 13 residues. This chain's CDR3 is CSVRGPRSDTQYF. CDR3 DNA sequence: TGCAGCGTTCGGGGCCCACGGTCAGATACGCAGTATTTT.

The chain carries TRBV5-4 and TRBJ2-7, with no clear D. In germline, CDR1 is SGHNT, CDR2 YYREEE (reference sequence). The CDR3 has 14 amino acids. V was shortened by 4 bases and J by 7 bases, with 18 bases between the two germline ends. The CDR3 sequence: CASSQDPGSEEQYF. CDR3 DNA sequence: TGTGCCAGCAGCCAAGATCCTGGATCGGAGGAGCAGTACTTC.

The chain joins TRBV7-9 to TRBJ2-7; D unclear. CDR3 length: 13 amino acids. CDR1 and CDR2 from the germline V gene are SEHNR and FQNEAQ (reference sequence). Trimming took 5 bases from V and 0 from J, leaving 8 bases between them. The CDR3 is CASSMTSSYEQYF. The CDR3 DNA is TGTGCCAGCAGCATGACGAGCTCCTACGAGCAGTACTTC.

The chain combines TRBV10-3 with TRBJ2-7; 8 bases fit TRBD1. With 10 bases clipped from V and 2 bases from J, the junction kept 16 bases outside the gene matches. The CDR3 extends over 16 amino acids. Germline assignment: CDR1 ENHRY and CDR2 SYGVKD. CDR3 in amino acids: CASRPTRGQGTYEQYF. In DNA, the CDR3 is TGTGCCAGCAGACCCACACGCGGACAGGGAACCTACGAGCAGTACTTC.

This clonotype came up a few times. The chain combines TRBV7-2 with TRBJ1-2, with 7 bases aligning to TRBD1. The CDR3 loop spans 15 amino acids. Germline CDR1 reads SGHTA; CDR2 reads FQGNSA. J lost 8 bases, V lost 5 bases, and 14 bases had no gene match. CDR3 sequence reads: CASSQPGTDQGGYTF. The CDR3 DNA follows: TGTGCCAGCAGCCAACCCGGGACAGACCAGGGGGGCTACACCTTC.

In the case of this clonotype: The junction shows a germline mismatch at one end, possibly a read error. This chain links TRBV10-3 with TRBJ2-5; no reliable D call. Per the germline V gene, CDR1 is ENHRY and CDR2 is SYGVKD. There are 18 residues in the CDR3. Written as DNA, the CDR3 is TGTGCCAGCAGTGAAGCGCTTTTTTATCAGGTCAGGTTAGAGACCCAGTACTTC. Its translation is CASSEALFYQVRLETQYF.

This sequence joins TRBV10-3 and TRBJ1-1, with D tentatively TRBD1 (6 bases). Germline values: CDR1 ENHRY, CDR2 SYGVKD. The V end lost 0 bases, the J end lost 7 bases, and 12 bases lay between the germline ends. The CDR3 totals 14 residues. CDR3 protein: CAISESTGRDEAFF. For the CDR3, the DNA is TGTGCCATCAGTGAGTCCACAGGGAGGGATGAAGCTTTCTTT.

V usage is TRBV12-3 or TRBV12-4 and J usage is TRBJ2-5; tentative D call: TRBD1 (7 bases). Trimming took 4 bases from V and 5 from J, leaving 17 bases between them. This CDR3 has 15 residues. This chain's CDR3 is CASSYGQGGLETQYF. CDR3 nucleotides: TGTGCCAGCAGTTACGGCCAGGGGGGATTGGAGACCCAGTACTTC.

The chain has TRBV12-3 or TRBV12-4 and TRBJ2-7; 9 nucleotides align to TRBD1. Losses at the gene ends were 1 base for V and 0 bases for J; bases not matched to a gene: 7. This CDR3 has 17 amino acids. CDR3 sequence (DNA): TGTGCCAGCAGTTTAGTCTCCCGGGACAGGGCCTCCTACGAGCAGTACTTC. The encoded protein is CASSLVSRDRASYEQYF.

This rearrangement joins TRBV11-1 to TRBJ2-5, with D perhaps TRBD1 or TRBD2 (5 bases each). The CDR3 spans 15 residues. From germline, CDR1 is SGHAT and CDR2 FQDESV (reference sequence). Trimming left V 4 bases short and J 5 bases short, with 17 bases between. The CDR3 loop reads CASSSGAALWETQYF. The DNA of the CDR3 is TGTGCCAGCAGCTCCGGGGCAGCGTTATGGGAGACCCAGTACTTC.

This clonotype has at least ten counts. V and J are TRBV7-6 and TRBJ2-5; 7 bases are shared with TRBD1. CDR1 is SGHVS, CDR2 FNYEAQ, per germline. The CDR3 extends over 16 amino acids. The ends lost 3 bases at V and 4 bases at J; junction bases unmatched: 11. The CDR3 nucleotides are TGTGCCAGCAGCTTCCAACCGACAGGGTTGGGAGAGACCCAGTACTTC. Amino acids: CASSFQPTGLGETQYF.

The count of this clonotype is one. This sequence joins TRBV5-6 and TRBJ2-7, with 8 bases aligning to TRBD1. The CDR3 totals 15 residues. The germline gives CDR1 SGHDT, CDR2 YYEEEE. The junction had 8 bases not matched to a gene; V was cut back by 0 bases and J by 6 bases. The CDR3 coding sequence is TGTGCCAGCAGCTTGGAACAGGGGGTACCGGTCGAGCAGTACTTC. This codes for CASSLEQGVPVEQYF.

In this sample, this clonotype turned up many times. The chain is built from TRBV29-1 and TRBJ1-3; weak D call: TRBD1 (5 bases). CDR1 is SQVTM, CDR2 ANQGSEA, per germline. The ends were cut back, 4 bases at V and 0 bases at J, with 10 bases in the middle. There are 14 residues in the CDR3. The CDR3 nucleotides read TGCAGCGTTGGGGGGAACCTCTCTGGAAACACCATATATTTT. The encoded protein is CSVGGNLSGNTIYF. The variable domain in full, with the rest retrieved from reference TRBV29-1 and TRBJ1-3, is SAVISQKPSRDICQRGTSLTIQCQVDSQVTMMFWYRQQPGQSLTLIATANQGSEATYESGFVIDKFPISRPNLTFSTLTVSNMSPEDSSIYLCSVGGNLSGNTIYFGEGSWLTVV.

This clonotype was counted ten times or more. J is TRBJ2-5 and V is TRBV20-1, with D unresolved. CDR1 and CDR2 (germline): DFQATT, SNEGSKA (reference sequence). The CDR3 is made up of 12 amino acids. V was shortened by 2 bases and J by 2 bases, with 6 bases between the two germline ends. The CDR3 spells CSARSRQETQYF. DNA of the CDR3: TGCAGTGCTAGATCAAGACAAGAGACCCAGTACTTC.

In its sample, this clonotype was seen a few times. The rearrangement joins TRBV20-1 to TRBJ1-5; TRBD1 aligns across 8 bases. This CDR3 contains 14 residues. The V gene end was trimmed by 3 bases and the J gene end by 5 bases; junction bases not matched to a gene: 6. Per germline, CDR1 DFQATT and CDR2 SNEGSKA (reference sequence). The chain's CDR3 is CSASHRGVHQPQHF. The CDR3 DNA follows: TGCAGTGCTAGTCACAGGGGGGTCCATCAGCCCCAGCATTTT.

With regard to this clonotype: At one end the junction does not follow the germline gene, possibly because of a read error. V is TRBV7-9 and J is TRBJ2-7; the match to TRBD1 covers 7 bases. The germline V gene has CDR1 SEHNR and CDR2 FQNEAQ (reference sequence). The CDR3 is 15 amino acids. In DNA, the CDR3 is TGCGCCAGCAGTGCATTCCGGGACAGTAACTACGAGCAGTACTTC. It codes for CASSAFRDSNYEQYF.

The rearrangement joins TRBV29-1 to TRBJ1-2; 7 bases line up with TRBD1. Germline V gene data show CDR1 as SQVTM and CDR2 as ANQGSEA. This CDR3 contains 14 residues. After removal of 8 bases from V and 3 bases from J, the junction contained 12 bases not matched to a gene. This chain's CDR3 is CSSPQTGRDYGYTF. The DNA of the CDR3 is TGCAGCAGTCCTCAGACAGGGCGGGACTATGGCTACACCTTC.